Given below is one TCR beta chain in context. Its matching antigen is unknown. Germline CDR1 and CDR2: SGHAT and FQNNGV. J lost 3 bases, V lost 5 bases, and 6 bases had no gene match. The CDR3 is 15 residues long. The sample belongs to a study of CD8 T cells in ankylosing spondylitis. Notes on the study in general: Disease-linked clones bore a CD8+ phenotype, appearing relatively rarely in peripheral blood. Ankylosing spondylitis blood appeared to be characterized by a TCR beta motif of about eight highly homologous variants. Reports say disease-linked clones showed up significantly more in matched ankylosing spondylitis synovial fluid.

In making TCR beta libraries, quantitative 5'-RACE with molecular barcodes was used. TCRdb re-derived calls from the 5' RACE reads in MiXCR, one entry per CDR3 protein. Here the sample spans 250,000 to 400,000 distinct CDR3 sequences, more than 9% being singletons. The J gene is TRBJ2-2, the V gene TRBV11-2; 7 positions agree with TRBD1. The TCR was taken from a female donor with ankylosing spondylitis or in good health (not recorded which). What was sequenced was blood, either unsorted or a sorted T cell fraction (not recorded which). The CDR3 is CASSSRDRHTGELFF. In nucleotides, the CDR3 is TGTGCCAGCAGCAGTCGGGACAGACACACCGGGGAGCTGTTTTTT.